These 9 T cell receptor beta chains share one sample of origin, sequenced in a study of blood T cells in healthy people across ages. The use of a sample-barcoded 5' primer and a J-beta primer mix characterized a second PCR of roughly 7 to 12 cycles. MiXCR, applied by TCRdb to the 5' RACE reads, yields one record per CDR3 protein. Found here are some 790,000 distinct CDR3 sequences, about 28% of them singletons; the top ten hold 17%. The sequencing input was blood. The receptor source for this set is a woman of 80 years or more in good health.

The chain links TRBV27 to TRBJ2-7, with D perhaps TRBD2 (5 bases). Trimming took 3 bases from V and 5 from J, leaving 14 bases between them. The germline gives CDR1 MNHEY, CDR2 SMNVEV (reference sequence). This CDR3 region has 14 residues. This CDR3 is CASSFRGVLHEQYF. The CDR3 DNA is TGTGCCAGCAGTTTCCGGGGTGTTCTCCACGAGCAGTACTTC.

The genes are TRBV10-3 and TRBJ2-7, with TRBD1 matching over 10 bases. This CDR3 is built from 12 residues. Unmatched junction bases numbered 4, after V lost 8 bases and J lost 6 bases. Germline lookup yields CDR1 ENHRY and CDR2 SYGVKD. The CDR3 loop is CAIRDRGGEQYF. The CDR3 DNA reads TGTGCCATCCGGGACAGGGGAGGCGAGCAGTACTTC.

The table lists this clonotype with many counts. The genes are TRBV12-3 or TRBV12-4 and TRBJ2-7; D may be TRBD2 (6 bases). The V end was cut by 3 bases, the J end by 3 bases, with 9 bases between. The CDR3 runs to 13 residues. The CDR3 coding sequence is TGTGCCAGCAGTTTCGGGGGAAACTACGAGCAGTACTTC. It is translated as CASSFGGNYEQYF.

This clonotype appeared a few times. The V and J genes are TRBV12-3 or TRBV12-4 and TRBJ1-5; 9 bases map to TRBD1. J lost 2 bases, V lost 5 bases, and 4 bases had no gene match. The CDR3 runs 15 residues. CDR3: CASSRQGVGNQPQHF. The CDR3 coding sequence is TGTGCCAGCAGTCGACAGGGGGTCGGCAATCAGCCCCAGCATTTT.

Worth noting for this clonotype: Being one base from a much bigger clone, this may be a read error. Here the CDR3 DNA reads TGTGCCACCAGTGACCCTGGACAGGGGTGGACCCGGTACTTC. Residues: CATSDPGQGWTRYF. The V and J genes are TRBV24-1 and TRBJ2-5; 9 bases agree with TRBD1. The CDR3 is 14 residues long. The germline CDR1 and CDR2 sequences are KGHDR and SFDVKD.

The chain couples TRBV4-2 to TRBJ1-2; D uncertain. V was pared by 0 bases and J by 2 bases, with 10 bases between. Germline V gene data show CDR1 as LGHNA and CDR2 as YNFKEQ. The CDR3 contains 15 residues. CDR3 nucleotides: TGTGCCAGCAGCCAAGATGGGAGCCAGAACTATGGCTACACCTTC. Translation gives CASSQDGSQNYGYTF.

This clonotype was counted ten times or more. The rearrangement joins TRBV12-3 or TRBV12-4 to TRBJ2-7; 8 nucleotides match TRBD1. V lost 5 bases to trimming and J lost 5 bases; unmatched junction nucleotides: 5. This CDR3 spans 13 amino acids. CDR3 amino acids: CASSRDRYHEQYF. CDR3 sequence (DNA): TGTGCCAGCAGTCGGGACAGGTACCACGAGCAGTACTTC.

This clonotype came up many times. DNA for the CDR3: TGTGCCAGCAGCCAAGCTTCAAGAGAAGAGACCCAGTACTTC. It codes for CASSQASREETQYF. This chain joins TRBV3-1 and TRBJ2-5; D uncertain. The germline V and J ends were trimmed by 1 base and 3 bases, with 9 bases remaining between them. From germline, CDR1 is LGHDT and CDR2 YNNKEL (reference sequence). The CDR3 covers 14 residues.

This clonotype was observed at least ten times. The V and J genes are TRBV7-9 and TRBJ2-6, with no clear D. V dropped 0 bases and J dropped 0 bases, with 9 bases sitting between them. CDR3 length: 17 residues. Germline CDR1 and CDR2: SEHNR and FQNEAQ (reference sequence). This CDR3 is CASSLAGGPSGANVLTF. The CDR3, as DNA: TGTGCCAGCAGCTTAGCGGGCGGACCCTCTGGGGCCAACGTCCTGACTTTC.